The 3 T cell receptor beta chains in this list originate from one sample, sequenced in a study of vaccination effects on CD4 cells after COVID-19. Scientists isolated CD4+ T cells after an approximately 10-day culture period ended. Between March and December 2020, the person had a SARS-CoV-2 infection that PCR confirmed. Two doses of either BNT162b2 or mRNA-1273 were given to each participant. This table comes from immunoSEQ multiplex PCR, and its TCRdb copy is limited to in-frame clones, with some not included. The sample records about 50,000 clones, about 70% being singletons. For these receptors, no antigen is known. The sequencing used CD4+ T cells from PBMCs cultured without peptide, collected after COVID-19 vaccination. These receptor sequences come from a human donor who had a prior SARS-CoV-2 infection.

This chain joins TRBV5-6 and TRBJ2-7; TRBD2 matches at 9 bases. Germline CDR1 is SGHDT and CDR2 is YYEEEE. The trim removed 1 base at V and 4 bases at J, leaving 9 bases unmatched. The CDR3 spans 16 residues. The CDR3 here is CASSLSPQREAYEQYF. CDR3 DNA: TGTGCCAGCAGCTTGTCGCCCCAGCGGGAGGCATACGAGCAGTACTTC. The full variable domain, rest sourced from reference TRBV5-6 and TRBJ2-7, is DAGVTQSPTHLIKTRGQQVTLRCSPKSGHDTVSWYQQALGQGPQFIFQYYEEEERQRGNFPDRFSGHQFPNYSSELNVNALLLGDSALYLCASSLSPQREAYEQYFGPGTRLTVT.

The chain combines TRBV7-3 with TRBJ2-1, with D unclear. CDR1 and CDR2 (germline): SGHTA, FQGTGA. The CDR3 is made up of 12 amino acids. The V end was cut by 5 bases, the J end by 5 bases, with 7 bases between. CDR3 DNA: TGTGCCAGCAGCCCCGTTAACAATGAGCAGTTCTTC. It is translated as CASSPVNNEQFF.

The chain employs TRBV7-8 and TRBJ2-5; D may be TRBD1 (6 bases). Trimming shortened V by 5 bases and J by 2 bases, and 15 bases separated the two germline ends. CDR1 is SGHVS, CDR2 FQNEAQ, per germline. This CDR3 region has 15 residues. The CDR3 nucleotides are TGTGCCAGCAGCCTAACTACAGGGTTTCAAGAGACCCAGTACTTC. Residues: CASSLTTGFQETQYF.